This TCR beta chain was recorded in a study of cytomegalovirus exposure and HLA in healthy donors. Points from the study as a whole: In a later analysis, specific HLA alleles were associated with around 17,000 TCR beta sequences at a 0.05 false discovery rate.

Turning to this clone: Its antigen remains unidentified.

PCR used 60 Vbeta primers and 13 Jbeta primers. The table came from immunoSEQ multiplex PCR; TCRdb's copy has only in-frame clones and leaves some out. In the table there are 90,000 to 150,000 clones, approximately 69% of which are singletons. This CDR3 contains 17 residues. Germline CDR1 and CDR2: SGHTA and FQGNSA. The V and J ends lost 6 bases and 0 bases, in that order; junction bases with no gene match: 9. The sequence derives from a woman between 50 and 59 years old in good health and CMV-seropositive. Sequencing was performed on PBMCs. The V and J genes are TRBV7-2 and TRBJ1-5; 9 nucleotides align to TRBD1. This CDR3 is CASSQRGQGNSNQPQHF. CDR3 in DNA: TGTGCCAGCAGTCAGCGAGGACAGGGGAATAGCAATCAGCCCCAGCATTTT. Complete variable domain (other parts from reference TRBV7-2 and TRBJ1-5): GAGVSQSPSNKVTEKGKDVELRCDPISGHTALYWYRQSLGQGLEFLIYFQGNSAPDKSGLPSDRFSAERTGGSVSTLTIQRTQQEDSAVYLCASSQRGQGNSNQPQHFGDGTRLSIL.